This T cell receptor (beta chain) was recorded in a study of T cell repertoires in cytomegalovirus infection. Via MiXCR, TCRdb re-called the reads, giving one row per CDR3 protein. The sample consists of some 940,000 distinct CDR3 sequences, under 40% of them appearing once. Comments on this clonotype: Its matching antigen is unknown.

Germline V CDR1 and CDR2: SEHNR, FQNEAQ (reference sequence). The V end lost 4 bases, the J end lost 7 bases, and 10 bases lay between the germline ends. CDR3 size: 12 residues. Sequencing was performed on cultured CD8+ T cells from PBMCs, taken from culture after CMV antigen stimulation. V and J are TRBV7-9 and TRBJ1-1, with a weak D call TRBD1 (5 bases). The clonotype originates from a human donor in good health (CMV status not recorded). Some clones in this sample may be carry-over from other donors' samples. The CDR3 region is CASSSRQIEAFF. CDR3 nucleotides: TGTGCCAGCAGCTCCCGACAGATTGAAGCTTTCTTT.